This T cell receptor beta chain was retrieved from a study of blood T cell repertoires in COVID-19. In the study overall: Sites in the United States, Italy and Spain provided acute and convalescent COVID-19 samples. T cells, B-cell-depleted T cells, or PBMCs supplied cDNA or gDNA.

The CDR3 spans 16 residues. The ends were cut back, 3 bases at V and 0 bases at J, with 16 bases in the middle. CDR1 and CDR2 (germline): DFQATT, SNEGSKA (reference sequence). Only in-frame clones appear in the TCRdb table, and some are missing; sequencing was by immunoSEQ multiplex PCR. The sample lists about 130,000 clones; 84% were seen once. The sequenced material came from peripheral blood. This sequence was found in a woman in her fifties or sixties with acute or convalescent COVID-19. The rearrangement uses TRBV20-1 and TRBJ2-3, with a tentative D call TRBD1 (6 bases). The CDR3 DNA is TGCAGTGCTAGTCGGGACACAGGTTTTAGCACAGATACGCAGTATTTT. This gives the protein CSASRDTGFSTDTQYF.